Listed below are T cell receptor beta chains from one sample, sequenced in a study of T-cell memory formation after mild COVID-19. Using its own MiXCR run on the 5' RACE reads, TCRdb lists one record per CDR3 protein. The sample has under 35,000 distinct CDR3 sequences, about 16% seen once. Input material: PBMCs or a T cell subset sorted from them (not recorded which). These receptors originate from an adult who had mild COVID-19 (a few samples of this study predate the infection). Cell type and time point are not known. Both conserved end residues are part of each CDR3. The order of the fields is J gene, D gene, V gene, clone size, CDR3 protein, CDR3 DNA. D genes are given only for firm matches. A row's size may be missing; if present it is once, few, many or a size class.

TRBJ1-2 - TRBV20-1 many CSARDRGYYGYTF TGCAGTGCTAGAGATAGGGGCTACTATGGCTACACCTTC
TRBJ2-3 TRBD2 TRBV20-1 many CSARVQGFGAGGTDTQYF TGCAGTGCTAGAGTCCAAGGGTTTGGAGCGGGAGGCACAGATACGCAGTATTTT
TRBJ1-1 TRBD1 TRBV5-1 - CASSLEPQGARGTEAFF TGCGCCAGCAGCTTGGAGCCACAGGGGGCGCGTGGCACTGAAGCTTTCTTT
TRBJ1-6 - TRBV25-1 few CASKPGTSRSPLHF TGTGCCAGCAAGCCCGGGACATCAAGGTCACCCCTCCACTTT
TRBJ2-7 TRBD1 TRBV6-6 - CASSPGTGGEQYF TGTGCCAGCAGTCCGGGGACAGGGGGCGAGCAGTACTTC
TRBJ1-5 - TRBV7-9 once CASSKGQGPRQPQHF TGTGCCAGCAGTAAAGGGCAAGGGCCGAGACAGCCCCAGCATTTT
TRBJ2-3 - TRBV5-1 many CASSFGRGTDTQYF TGCGCCAGCAGCTTCGGCAGAGGCACAGATACGCAGTATTTT
TRBJ2-1 TRBD2 TRBV12-3/TRBV12-4 medium-sized CASSFSTSGSYTHEQFF TGTGCCAGCAGTTTCTCAACTAGCGGGAGTTATACGCATGAGCAGTTCTTC
TRBJ1-1 TRBD1 TRBV24-1 few CATIHWGDSMNTEAFF TGTGCCACCATCCATTGGGGGGACAGTATGAACACTGAAGCTTTCTTT
TRBJ2-3 - TRBV29-1 many CSAASTDTQYF TGCAGCGCAGCTAGCACAGATACGCAGTATTTT
TRBJ1-2 - TRBV30 - CAWNGGTGVYGYTF TGTGCCTGGAATGGCGGCACCGGGGTCTATGGCTACACCTTC
TRBJ2-3 TRBD2 TRBV4-3 many CASSQGGLGTDTQYF TGCGCCAGCAGCCAAGGGGGACTAGGCACAGATACGCAGTATTTT
TRBJ2-1 TRBD1 TRBV7-6 many CASSSGTGGGNEQFF TGTGCCAGCAGCTCTGGGACAGGGGGTGGCAATGAGCAGTTCTTC
TRBJ2-2 - TRBV5-1 many CASSLTENVNTGELFF TGCGCCAGCAGCTTGACTGAGAACGTAAACACCGGGGAGCTGTTTTTT
TRBJ2-7 - TRBV5-1 many CASPAFREQYF TGCGCCAGCCCGGCTTTTCGCGAGCAGTACTTC
TRBJ1-4 - TRBV18 few CASSPLKDEKLFF TGTGCCAGCTCACCACTGAAGGATGAAAAACTGTTTTTT
TRBJ2-3 - TRBV14 many CASSKVWLGADTQYF TGTGCCAGCAGCAAGGTGTGGCTGGGGGCAGATACGCAGTATTTT
TRBJ1-2 - TRBV5-1 few CASSPQGPNYGYTF TGCGCCAGCAGCCCCCAAGGACCTAACTATGGCTACACCTTC
TRBJ2-5 TRBD1 TRBV30 many CAWSTGTGIETQYF TGTGCCTGGAGTACCGGGACAGGGATAGAGACCCAGTACTTC
TRBJ2-3 TRBD2 TRBV5-1 many CASSRTSGRADTQYF TGCGCCAGCAGCAGGACTAGCGGGAGAGCGGATACGCAGTATTTT
TRBJ2-1 - TRBV20-1 many CSARAGGEQFF TGCAGTGCTAGAGCTGGTGGTGAGCAGTTCTTC
TRBJ1-2 - TRBV6-6 - CASTSTPTGGPFPNYGYTF TGTGCCAGCACCTCAACTCCCACGGGTGGGCCCTTTCCTAACTATGGCTACACCTTC
TRBJ2-3 TRBD2 TRBV25-1 many CASRSPAGAGGTDTQYF TGTGCCAGCAGATCCCCGGCGGGAGCAGGCGGCACAGATACGCAGTATTTT
TRBJ1-4 - TRBV4-1 many CASSQDRTRGNEKLFF TGCGCCAGCAGCCAAGATCGAACTAGAGGGAATGAAAAACTGTTTTTT
TRBJ2-1 - TRBV5-4 many CASSLGDVAGYNEQFF TGTGCCAGCAGCTTGGGGGACGTGGCAGGTTACAATGAGCAGTTCTTC
TRBJ2-1 TRBD1 TRBV14 many CASSKTGEQFF TGTGCCAGCAGCAAGACAGGGGAGCAGTTCTTC
TRBJ2-3 - TRBV7-3 many CASSLRAGASTDTQYF TGTGCCAGCAGCTTAAGAGCTGGTGCTAGCACAGATACGCAGTATTTT
TRBJ2-5 - TRBV6-5 many CASTTQGIGYETQYF TGTGCCAGCACTACCCAGGGGATCGGGTATGAGACCCAGTACTTC
TRBJ1-5 - TRBV6-6 many CASSPLGTSNQPQHF TGTGCCAGCAGTCCTTTGGGAACGAGCAATCAGCCCCAGCATTTT
TRBJ1-5 - TRBV20-1 - CSARDRGTVSYGNQPQHF TGCAGTGCTAGAGATAGGGGGACTGTTAGTTATGGCAATCAGCCCCAGCATTTT
TRBJ2-7 - TRBV3-1 many CASSQDRSLQYF TGTGCCAGCAGCCAAGATCGGAGTCTACAGTACTTC
TRBJ1-2 TRBD1 TRBV20-1 many CSAHTGGADYGYTF TGCAGTGCCCATACAGGGGGCGCTGACTATGGCTACACCTTC
TRBJ2-5 - TRBV6-5 many CASSYGEAETQYF TGTGCCAGCAGTTACGGGGAGGCGGAGACCCAGTACTTC
TRBJ2-5 - TRBV13 many CASSLGAAVETQYF TGTGCCAGCAGCTTAGGGGCCGCCGTAGAGACCCAGTACTTC
TRBJ2-1 - TRBV7-2 few CASSLDGSGHNEQFF TGTGCCAGCAGCTTAGACGGGAGTGGGCACAATGAGCAGTTCTTC
TRBJ1-4 - TRBV27 many CASTPFGPATNEKLFF TGTGCCAGCACTCCGTTCGGTCCGGCAACTAATGAAAAACTGTTTTTT
TRBJ1-4 TRBD1 TRBV5-1 many CASSATGQGNEKLFF TGCGCCAGCAGCGCCACGGGACAGGGCAATGAAAAACTGTTTTTT
TRBJ1-2 TRBD1 TRBV4-3 many CASSQAPGQANYGYTF TGCGCCAGCAGCCAAGCGCCGGGACAGGCTAACTATGGCTACACCTTC
TRBJ2-1 - TRBV24-1 many CATSDSRGRDNEQFF TGTGCCACCAGTGATTCTCGGGGCAGGGACAATGAGCAGTTCTTC
TRBJ1-1 - TRBV7-9 many CASSLGRLNTEAFF TGTGCCAGCAGCTTGGGACGGCTGAACACTGAAGCTTTCTTT
TRBJ2-1 TRBD1 TRBV7-2 once CASSLVPTGWSSYNEQFF TGTGCCAGCAGCTTAGTGCCGACAGGGTGGAGCTCCTACAATGAGCAGTTCTTC
TRBJ1-2 - TRBV19 - CATSPVQGINGYTF TGTGCCACTAGTCCGGTCCAGGGGATTAATGGCTACACCTTC
TRBJ1-4 - TRBV7-2 many CASSLSTLLAAGKLFF TGTGCCAGCAGCTTATCGACTCTGCTAGCAGCGGGAAAACTGTTTTTT
TRBJ2-4 TRBD1 TRBV23-1 - CAIQPGQTDLAKNIQYF TGCGCCATCCAGCCGGGACAGACGGATTTAGCCAAAAACATTCAGTACTTC